This record concerns one TCR beta chain sequence. These data are taken from a study of blood T cell repertoires in COVID-19. This CDR3 has 15 amino acids. CDR1 and CDR2 from the germline V gene are SNHLY and FYNNEI. J was trimmed by 2 bases and V by 1 base; bases with no gene match: 2. Using immunoSEQ multiplex PCR, the repertoire was profiled, and TCRdb retains in-frame clones only, with some absent. The table includes 120,000 or so clones, around 74% detected once. The chain recombines TRBV2 with TRBJ1-2; 9 bases match TRBD1. Sequences were obtained from peripheral blood. The TCR was taken from a man aged 55 to 70 with acute or convalescent COVID-19. CDR3 loop: CASSEDRGLNYGYTF. For the CDR3, the DNA is TGTGCCAGCAGTGAAGACAGGGGGCTCAACTATGGCTACACCTTC.